These T cell receptor beta chains were read from a single sample in a study of blood T cell repertoires in COVID-19. Clones were read by immunoSEQ multiplex PCR, and TCRdb kept only the in-frame ones, dropping some. The top ten clones hold approximately 2% of a sample with roughly 520,000 clones, around nine tenths of them seen once. The material sequenced was PBMCs or T cells enriched from blood (not recorded which). The source is a middle-aged woman who had recovered from COVID-19. Both conserved end residues are part of each CDR3. Each record gives: CDR3 DNA, CDR3 protein, clone size, CDR3 length, D gene, V gene, J gene. A D gene is named only where the DNA matches it firmly. Clone size is shown for a subset of rows, as once, few, many or a class of expanded clone.

TGTGCCATCAGTGAACAGGGCCCCTACGAGCAGTACTTC	CAISEQGPYEQYF	-	13	-	TRBV10-3	TRBJ2-7
TGTGCCAGCAGCGTTACAGGGTTTGATTCACCCCTCCACTTT	CASSVTGFDSPLHF	-	14	-	TRBV9	TRBJ1-6
TGTGCCACCAGTTACACACGCGGCGAGCAGTACTTC	CATSYTRGEQYF	-	12	-	TRBV15	TRBJ2-7
TGTGCCAGCAGCTTAGGAGGCAGGGGTAATGAAAAACTGTTTTTT	CASSLGGRGNEKLFF	-	15	-	TRBV11-3	TRBJ1-4
TGCGCCAGCAGCCTACGGACAGGGGGACAGAACACTGAAGCTTTCTTT	CASSLRTGGQNTEAFF	-	16	TRBD1	TRBV5-1	TRBJ1-1
TGTGCCAGCAGCCAGGGGGGACCCACAGATACGCAGTATTTT	CASSQGGPTDTQYF	once	14	-	TRBV9	TRBJ2-3
TGCGCCAGCAGCTTGGGGCCGGGAGCGGGAGGAACAGATACGCAGTATTTT	CASSLGPGAGGTDTQYF	-	17	TRBD2	TRBV5-1	TRBJ2-3
TGCGCCAGCAGCCAAGATGCAGGGCCCAACTATGGCTACACCTTC	CASSQDAGPNYGYTF	-	15	-	TRBV4-3	TRBJ1-2
TGCGCCAGCAGCCAAGCGAGTGAGCGGGGCTTGTACGAGCAGTACTTC	CASSQASERGLYEQYF	-	16	TRBD2	TRBV4-1	TRBJ2-7
TGCAGTGCTAGTGCGCCCGGGACTGGTGAGCAGTACTTC	CSASAPGTGEQYF	-	13	-	TRBV20-1	TRBJ2-7
TGTGCCCAACAGGGTCAACTTTTTGTGTTCGAGCAGTACTTC	CAQQGQLFVFEQYF	-	14	-	TRBV19	TRBJ2-7
TGTGCCAGCAGCCAAGATCGGATGAGGTCACCCCTCCACTTT	CASSQDRMRSPLHF	-	14	-	TRBV4-2	TRBJ1-6
TGTGCCAGCAGTCAGACACCCCGGGGTGTTGCTTTCTTT	CASSQTPRGVAFF	-	13	-	TRBV12-3/TRBV12-4	TRBJ1-1
TGCAGTGCTAGTCAAAGGGACAGCTGGAAAACTGAAGCTTTCTTT	CSASQRDSWKTEAFF	-	15	TRBD1	TRBV20-1	TRBJ1-1
TGCGCCAGCAGCTTGGTTGGGACTAGCGGGACCTTGCAAGAGACCCAGTACTTC	CASSLVGTSGTLQETQYF	-	18	TRBD2	TRBV5-1	TRBJ2-5
TGTGCCACCAAGACAGGGTCGGGCCACGAGCAGTACTTC	CATKTGSGHEQYF	-	13	TRBD1	TRBV24-1	TRBJ2-7
TGTGCCAGCAGTGAAGTATCCGGTGCGGGTGAGCAGTTCTTC	CASSEVSGAGEQFF	-	14	-	TRBV2	TRBJ2-1
TGTGCCACGACTAAATTGTGGCCCTACGAGCAGTACTTC	CATTKLWPYEQYF	-	13	-	TRBV3-1/TRBV3-2	TRBJ2-7